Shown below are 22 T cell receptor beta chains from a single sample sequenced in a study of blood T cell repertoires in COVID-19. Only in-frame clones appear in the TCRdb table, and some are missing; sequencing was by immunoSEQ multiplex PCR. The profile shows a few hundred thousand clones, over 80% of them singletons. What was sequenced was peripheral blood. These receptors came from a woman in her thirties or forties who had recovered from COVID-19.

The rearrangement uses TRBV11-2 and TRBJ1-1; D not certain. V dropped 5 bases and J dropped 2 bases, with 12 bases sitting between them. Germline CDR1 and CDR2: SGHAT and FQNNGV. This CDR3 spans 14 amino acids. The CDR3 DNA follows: TGTGCCAGCAGCCTTGGACTCAGAAACACTGAAGCTTTCTTT. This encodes CASSLGLRNTEAFF.

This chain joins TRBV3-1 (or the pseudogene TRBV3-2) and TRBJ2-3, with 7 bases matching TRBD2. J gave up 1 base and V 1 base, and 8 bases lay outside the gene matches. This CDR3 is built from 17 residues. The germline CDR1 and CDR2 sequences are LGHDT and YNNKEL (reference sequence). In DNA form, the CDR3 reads TGTGCCAGCAGCCAAGGCTACTCGAGCGGGGGCACAGATACGCAGTATTTT. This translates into CASSQGYSSGGTDTQYF.

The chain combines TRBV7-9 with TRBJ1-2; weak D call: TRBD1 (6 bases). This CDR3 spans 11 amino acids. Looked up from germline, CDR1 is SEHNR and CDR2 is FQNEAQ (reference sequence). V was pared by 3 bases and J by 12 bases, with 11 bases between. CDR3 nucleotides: TGTGCCAGCAGCTTCGGACAGTCCAACACCTTC. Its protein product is CASSFGQSNTF.

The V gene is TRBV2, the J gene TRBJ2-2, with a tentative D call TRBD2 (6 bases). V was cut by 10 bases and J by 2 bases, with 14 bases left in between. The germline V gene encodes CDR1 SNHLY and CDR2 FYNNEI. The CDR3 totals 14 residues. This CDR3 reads CAKGLPQNTGELFF. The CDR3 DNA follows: TGTGCCAAGGGACTTCCTCAAAACACCGGGGAGCTGTTTTTT.

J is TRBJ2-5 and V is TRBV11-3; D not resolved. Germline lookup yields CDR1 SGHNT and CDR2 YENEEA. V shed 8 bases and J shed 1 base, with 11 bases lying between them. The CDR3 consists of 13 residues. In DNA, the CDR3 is TGTGCCAGCGCCGCCGGGTCCCAAGAGACCCAGTACTTC. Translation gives CASAAGSQETQYF.

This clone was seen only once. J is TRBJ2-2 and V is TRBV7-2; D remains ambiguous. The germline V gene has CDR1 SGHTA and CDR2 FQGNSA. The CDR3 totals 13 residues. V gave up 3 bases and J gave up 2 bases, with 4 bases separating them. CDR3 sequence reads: CASSFTNTGELFF. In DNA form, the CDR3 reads TGTGCCAGCAGCTTCACAAACACCGGGGAGCTGTTTTTT.

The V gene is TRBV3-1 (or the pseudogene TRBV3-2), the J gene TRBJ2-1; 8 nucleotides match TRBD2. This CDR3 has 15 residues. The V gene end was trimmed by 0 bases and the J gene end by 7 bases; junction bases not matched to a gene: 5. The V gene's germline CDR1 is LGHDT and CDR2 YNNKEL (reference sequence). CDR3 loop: CASSQEGTGGNEQFF. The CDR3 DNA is TGTGCCAGCAGCCAAGAGGGTACGGGAGGGAATGAGCAGTTCTTC.

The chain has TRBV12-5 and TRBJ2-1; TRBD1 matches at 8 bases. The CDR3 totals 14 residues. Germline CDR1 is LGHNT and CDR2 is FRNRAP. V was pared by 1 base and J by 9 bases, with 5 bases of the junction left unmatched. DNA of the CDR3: TGTGCTAGTGGTTTGGAGGCAGGGGGCTTTGAGCAGTTCTTC. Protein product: CASGLEAGGFEQFF. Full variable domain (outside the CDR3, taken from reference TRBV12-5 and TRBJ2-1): DARVTQTPRHKVTEMGQEVTMRCQPILGHNTVFWYRQTMMQGLELLAYFRNRAPLDDSGMPKDRFSAEMPDATLATLKIQPSEPRDSAVYFCASGLEAGGFEQFFGPGTRLTVL.

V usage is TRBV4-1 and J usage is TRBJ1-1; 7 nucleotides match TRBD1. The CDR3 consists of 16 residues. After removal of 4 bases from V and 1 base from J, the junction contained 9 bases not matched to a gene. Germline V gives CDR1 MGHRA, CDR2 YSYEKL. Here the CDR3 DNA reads TGCGCCAGCAGCCCCCTACGACAGGGCCCGAACACTGAAGCTTTCTTT. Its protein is CASSPLRQGPNTEAFF.

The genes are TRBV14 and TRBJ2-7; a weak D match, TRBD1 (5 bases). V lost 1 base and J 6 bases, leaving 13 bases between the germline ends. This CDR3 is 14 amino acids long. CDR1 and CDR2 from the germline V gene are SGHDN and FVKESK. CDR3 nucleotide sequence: TGTGCCAGCAGCCAAGGCCTGGGGCGCCGCGAGCAGTACTTC. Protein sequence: CASSQGLGRREQYF.

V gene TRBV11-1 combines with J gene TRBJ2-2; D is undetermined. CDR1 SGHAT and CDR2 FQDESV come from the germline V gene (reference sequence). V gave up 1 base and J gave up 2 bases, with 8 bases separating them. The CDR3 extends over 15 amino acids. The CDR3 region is CASSLGQINTGELFF. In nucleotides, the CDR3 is TGTGCCAGCAGCTTAGGGCAGATAAACACCGGGGAGCTGTTTTTT.

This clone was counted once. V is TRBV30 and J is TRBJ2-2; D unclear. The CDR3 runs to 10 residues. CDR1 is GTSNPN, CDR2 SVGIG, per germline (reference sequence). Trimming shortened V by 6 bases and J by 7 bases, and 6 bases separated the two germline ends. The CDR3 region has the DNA TGTGCCTGTCTAAGCGGGGAGCTGTTTTTT. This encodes CACLSGELFF.

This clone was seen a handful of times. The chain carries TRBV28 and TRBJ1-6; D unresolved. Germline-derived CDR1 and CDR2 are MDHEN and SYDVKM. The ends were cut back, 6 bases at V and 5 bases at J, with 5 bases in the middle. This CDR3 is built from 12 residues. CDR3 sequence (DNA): TGTGCCAGCAGGTCAAATAATTCACCCCTCCACTTT. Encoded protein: CASRSNNSPLHF.

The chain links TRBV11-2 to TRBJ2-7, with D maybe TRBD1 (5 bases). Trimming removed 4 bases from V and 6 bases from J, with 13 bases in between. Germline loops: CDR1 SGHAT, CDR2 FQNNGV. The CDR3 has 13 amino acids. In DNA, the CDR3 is TGTGCCAGCAGCTCGACAGTGGTCTCCGAGCAGTACTTC. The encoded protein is CASSSTVVSEQYF.

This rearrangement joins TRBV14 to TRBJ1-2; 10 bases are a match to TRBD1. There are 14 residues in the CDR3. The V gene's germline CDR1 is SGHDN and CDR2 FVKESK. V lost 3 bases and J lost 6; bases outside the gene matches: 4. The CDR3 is CASSHQDRGHGYTF. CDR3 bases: TGTGCCAGCAGCCACCAAGACAGGGGGCATGGCTACACCTTC. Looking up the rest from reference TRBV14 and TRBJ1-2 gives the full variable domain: EAGVTQFPSHSVIEKGQTVTLRCDPISGHDNLYWYRRVMGKEIKFLLHFVKESKQDESGMPNNRFLAERTGGTYSTLKVQPAELEDSGVYFCASSHQDRGHGYTFGSGTRLTVV.

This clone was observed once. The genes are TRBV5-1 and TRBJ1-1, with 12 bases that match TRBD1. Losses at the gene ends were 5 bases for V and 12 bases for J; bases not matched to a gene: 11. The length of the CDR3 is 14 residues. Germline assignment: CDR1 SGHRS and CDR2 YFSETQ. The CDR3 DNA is TGCGCCAGCAGACCCGGGACAGGGGGCCAAAAATCTTTCTTT. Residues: CASRPGTGGQKSFF.

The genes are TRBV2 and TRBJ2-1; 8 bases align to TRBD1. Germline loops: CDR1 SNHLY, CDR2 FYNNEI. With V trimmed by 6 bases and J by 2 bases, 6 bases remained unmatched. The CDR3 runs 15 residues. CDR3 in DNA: TGTGCCAGCAGCTACCGGGACAGGACCTACAATGAGCAGTTCTTC. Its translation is CASSYRDRTYNEQFF.

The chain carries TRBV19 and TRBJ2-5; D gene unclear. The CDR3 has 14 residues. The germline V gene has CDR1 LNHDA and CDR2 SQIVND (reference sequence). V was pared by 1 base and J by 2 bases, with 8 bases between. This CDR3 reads CASSIGTVQETQYF. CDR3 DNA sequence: TGTGCCAGTAGTATAGGTACGGTACAAGAGACCCAGTACTTC. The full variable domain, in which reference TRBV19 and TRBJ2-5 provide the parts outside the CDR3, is DGGITQSPKYLFRKEGQNVTLSCEQNLNHDAMYWYRQDPGQGLRLIYYSQIVNDFQKGDIAEGYSVSREKKESFPLTVTSAQKNPTAFYLCASSIGTVQETQYFGPGTRLLVL.

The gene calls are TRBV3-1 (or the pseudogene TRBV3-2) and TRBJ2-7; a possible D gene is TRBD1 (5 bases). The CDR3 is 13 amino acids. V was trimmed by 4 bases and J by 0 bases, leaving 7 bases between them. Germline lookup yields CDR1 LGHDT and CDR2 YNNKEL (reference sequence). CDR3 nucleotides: TGTGCCAGCAGCCGAGACAGCTCCTACGAGCAGTACTTC. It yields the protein CASSRDSSYEQYF.

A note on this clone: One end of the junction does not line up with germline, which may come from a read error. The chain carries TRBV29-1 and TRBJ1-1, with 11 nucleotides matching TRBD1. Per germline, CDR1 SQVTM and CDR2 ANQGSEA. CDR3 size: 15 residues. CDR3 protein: CSVEGTGGFGTEAFF. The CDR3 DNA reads TGCAGCGTCGAAGGGACAGGGGGATTTGGCACTGAAGCTTTCTTT. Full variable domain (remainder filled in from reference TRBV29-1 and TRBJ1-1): SAVISQKPSRDICQRGTSLTIQCQVDSQVTMMFWYRQQPGQSLTLIATANQGSEATYESGFVIDKFPISRPNLTFSTLTVSNMSPEDSSIYLCSVEGTGGFGTEAFFGQGTRLTVV.

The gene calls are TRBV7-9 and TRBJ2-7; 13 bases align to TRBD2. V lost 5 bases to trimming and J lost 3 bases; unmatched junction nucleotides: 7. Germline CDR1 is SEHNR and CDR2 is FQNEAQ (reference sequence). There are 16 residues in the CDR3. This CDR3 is CASSRGLAGNLYEQYF. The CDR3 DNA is TGTGCCAGCAGCCGGGGACTAGCGGGGAACCTCTACGAGCAGTACTTC.

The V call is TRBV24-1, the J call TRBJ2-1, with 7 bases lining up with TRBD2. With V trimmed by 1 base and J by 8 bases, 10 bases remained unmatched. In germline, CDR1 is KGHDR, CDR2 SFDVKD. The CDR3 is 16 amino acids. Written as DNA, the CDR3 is TGTGCCACCAGTGATTTTACGGGGGGTTCACCCTATGAGCAGTTCTTC. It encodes CATSDFTGGSPYEQFF.